The clone carrying this T cell receptor beta chain has only a few counts. What it binds is not known. Time point meaning: week 47, end of study. A 20-mer mutant IDH1 peptide at 300 ug was injected subcutaneously with topical imiquimod. The sample originates from a study of a mutant IDH1 vaccine in newly diagnosed glioma. Overall study: The study started vaccination 4-6 weeks after radiotherapy alone, or with temozolomide cycles. Those enrolled had earlier been treated with radiotherapy, temozolomide, or both, mostly both.

The assay was immunoSEQ multiplex PCR, and TCRdb's table has in-frame clones only and misses some. The table includes 58,000 or so clones, around 86% detected once. This sample comprised PBMCs, obtained from a glioma patient whose treatment included an IDH1 peptide vaccine. The TCR was taken from a woman in her forties or fifties with glioma.

For the CDR3, the DNA is TGTGCCAGCAGTATCGGACAGGGTAGACCCCTCCACTTT. This translates into CASSIGQGRPLHF. V and J are TRBV7-3 and TRBJ1-6; 8 positions agree with TRBD1. V shed 6 bases and J 12 bases; nucleotides not matched to a gene: 7. Germline CDR1 SGHTA, CDR2 FQGTGA. The CDR3 runs 13 residues.